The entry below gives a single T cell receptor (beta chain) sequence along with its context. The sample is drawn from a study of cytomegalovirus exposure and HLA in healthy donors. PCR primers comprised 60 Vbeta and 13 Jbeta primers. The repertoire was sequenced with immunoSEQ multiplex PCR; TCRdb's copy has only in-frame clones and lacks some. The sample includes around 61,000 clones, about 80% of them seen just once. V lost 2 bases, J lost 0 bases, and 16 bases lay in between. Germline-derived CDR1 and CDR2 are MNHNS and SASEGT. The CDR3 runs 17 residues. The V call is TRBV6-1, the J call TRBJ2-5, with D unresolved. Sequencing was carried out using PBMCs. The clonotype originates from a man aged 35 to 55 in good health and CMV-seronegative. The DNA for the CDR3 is TGTGCCAGCAGTGAATCCTGGAGTGTGGTAAACCAAGAGACCCAGTACTTC. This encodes CASSESWSVVNQETQYF.